This TCR beta chain was found in a study of T cell responses to AZD1222 COVID-19 vaccine. Pooled samples include second doses given at about 4 or 12 weeks. Using immunoSEQ multiplex PCR, the repertoire was profiled, and TCRdb retains in-frame clones only, with some absent. The table includes more than 150,000 clones, around 90% detected once. Concerning this clone itself: Antigen: not known.

This CDR3 has 13 amino acids. V shed 1 base and J 9 bases; nucleotides not matched to a gene: 5. CDR1 SGHTA and CDR2 FQGNSA come from the germline V gene. Study-level results: Reportedly, nearly half of unique spike TCRs recognized epitopes outside B.1.351/B.1.1.7 mutations. The span of vaccine-associated CD4 TCRs extended across spike, with dominance at 160-218 and 743-854. The study sampled repertoires only after the peak T cell response.

This clonotype was obtained from an adult who received the AZD1222 COVID-19 vaccine. The chain has TRBV7-2 and TRBJ1-1, with 7 bases lining up with TRBD1. The sample here was peripheral blood, taken 28 days after the second AZD1222 dose. CDR3: CASSLGGDRQAFF. In nucleotides, the CDR3 is TGTGCCAGCAGCTTAGGGGGGGACAGACAAGCTTTCTTT.